A single sample is the source of the 25 T cell receptor beta chains below, sequenced in a study of early T cells in non-severe SARS-CoV-2 infection. TCRdb fed the 5' RACE reads into MiXCR, producing one record per CDR3 protein. This sample has some 80,000 distinct CDR3 sequences, with roughly 15% found just once. The sequenced material came from whole blood. All receptors come from an adult who was a healthcare worker with PCR-confirmed SARS-CoV-2 infection or an uninfected control (not recorded which).

This clonotype occurred many times. Here the CDR3 DNA reads TGTGCCAGCAGTTTCTCGTCGGCCCAAGAGACCCAGTACTTC. This translates into CASSFSSAQETQYF. The V and J genes are TRBV28 and TRBJ2-5; D is unclear. The CDR3 is 14 amino acids. With 3 bases removed from V and 1 base from J, the gap between germline ends came to 9 bases. CDR1 and CDR2 from the germline V gene are MDHEN and SYDVKM.

Only a few counts were recorded for this clonotype. V and J are TRBV12-2 and TRBJ1-1; the table's D call TRBD1 went unverified against the DNA. TRBV12-2 is noted as a pseudogene. CDR3 length equals 19 residues. The CDR3 sequence: CASRLARGQHTGENTEAFF. The CDR3 bases are TGTGCAAGTCGCTTAGCAAGGGGACAACACACGGGAGAAAACACTGAAGCTTTCTTT.

The rearrangement joins TRBV7-9 to TRBJ1-4, with D perhaps TRBD1 (5 bases). Trimming took off 5 bases at V and 8 bases at J, with 12 bases between the two ends. In germline, CDR1 is SEHNR, CDR2 FQNEAQ (reference sequence). The CDR3 totals 13 residues. Written as DNA, the CDR3 is TGTGCCAGCAGCCCACGAGGGGTCGAAAAACTGTTTTTT. Amino acids: CASSPRGVEKLFF.

In this sample, this clonotype turned up once. The chain has TRBV2 and TRBJ2-2; 11 positions match TRBD2. V dropped 2 bases and J dropped 0; count of bases not matched to a gene: 8. This CDR3 contains 19 residues. Germline V CDR1 and CDR2: SNHLY, FYNNEI. CDR3 amino acids: CASSENVAGGFANTGELFF. The CDR3 DNA is TGTGCCAGCAGTGAAAACGTAGCGGGGGGGTTCGCGAACACCGGGGAGCTGTTTTTT.

This clonotype was recorded at least ten times. This chain links TRBV6-5 with TRBJ1-2; D gene unclear. Germline V CDR1 and CDR2: MNHEY, SVGAGI. The V end was cut by 8 bases, the J end by 2 bases, with 12 bases between. The CDR3 totals 13 residues. CDR3 loop: CASGRQVNYGYTF. Here the CDR3 DNA reads TGTGCCAGCGGGCGCCAGGTCAACTATGGCTACACCTTC.

The chain recombines TRBV24-1 with TRBJ2-1; D ambiguous. Germline V CDR1 and CDR2: KGHDR, SFDVKD. V lost 5 bases to trimming and J lost 9 bases, with 10 bases between them. This CDR3 is 12 amino acids long. The CDR3 region has the DNA TGTGCCACCAGTGCGGCCCTCGGTGAGCAGTTCTTC. It yields the protein CATSAALGEQFF.

This clonotype was picked up many times. The chain carries TRBV30 and TRBJ1-1; TRBD1 is a possible D gene (5 bases). The V and J ends lost 2 bases and 11 bases respectively, with 18 bases between them. Germline values: CDR1 GTSNPN, CDR2 SVGIG (reference sequence). The CDR3 contains 13 residues. CDR3 bases: TGTGCCTGGAGTCTGGGGAGCGGGGCCGGGGCTTTCTTT. This codes for CAWSLGSGAGAFF.

This rearrangement joins TRBV3-1 to TRBJ1-3; D uncertain. Per germline, CDR1 LGHDT and CDR2 YNNKEL (reference sequence). Trimming took 1 base from V and 5 from J, leaving 12 bases between them. The CDR3 is 15 amino acids. DNA for the CDR3: TGTGCCAGCAGCCAAGTCGGGTCCTGGCGAAACACCATATATTTT. The encoded protein is CASSQVGSWRNTIYF.

This clonotype occurred a few times. The CDR3 bases are TGTGCCAGCAGCTTTAGTCAGGGGGCCTACAATGAGCAGTTCTTC. This encodes CASSFSQGAYNEQFF. The chain uses TRBV7-9 and TRBJ2-1, with TRBD1 matching 7 bases. The CDR3 covers 15 residues. CDR1 is SEHNR, CDR2 FQNEAQ, per germline (reference sequence). Unmatched junction bases numbered 4, after V lost 3 bases and J lost 2 bases.

This clonotype was seen more than once but under ten times. V gene TRBV11-3 combines with J gene TRBJ2-3, with 13 bases identical to TRBD2. The CDR3 has 17 amino acids. From germline, CDR1 is SGHNT and CDR2 YENEEA. V lost 5 bases to trimming and J lost 4 bases; unmatched junction nucleotides: 9. The CDR3 reads CASSPGGTSGVADTQYF. In DNA form, the CDR3 reads TGTGCCAGCAGCCCAGGCGGGACTAGCGGGGTGGCAGATACGCAGTATTTT. The full variable domain, completed using reference TRBV11-3 and TRBJ2-3, is EAGVVQSPRYKIIEKKQPVAFWCNPISGHNTLYWYLQNLGQGPELLIRYENEEAVDDSQLPKDRFSAERLKGVDSTLKIQPAELGDSAVYLCASSPGGTSGVADTQYFGPGTRLTVL.

In this sample, this clonotype turned up a few times. The J gene is TRBJ1-5, the V gene TRBV7-2, with D maybe TRBD1 (5 bases). Deletions cut 2 bases from V and 5 bases from J, with 16 bases between. Germline assignment: CDR1 SGHTA and CDR2 FQGNSA. CDR3 length equals 16 residues. As DNA, the CDR3 is TGTGCCAGCAGCTTAACTTCGGGGACGGGACATCAGCCCCAGCATTTT. This codes for CASSLTSGTGHQPQHF. The full variable domain, with the rest looked up from reference TRBV7-2 and TRBJ1-5, is GAGVSQSPSNKVTEKGKDVELRCDPISGHTALYWYRQSLGQGLEFLIYFQGNSAPDKSGLPSDRFSAERTGGSVSTLTIQRTQQEDSAVYLCASSLTSGTGHQPQHFGDGTRLSIL.

This chain links TRBV3-1 with TRBJ2-7, with D tentatively TRBD1 or TRBD2 (5 bases each). The V and J ends lost 5 bases and 4 bases respectively, with 12 bases between them. There are 13 residues in the CDR3. Germline V CDR1 and CDR2: LGHDT, YNNKEL (reference sequence). Here the CDR3 DNA reads TGTGCCAGCAGCAGAGGGGCATTATACGAGCAGTACTTC. This translates into CASSRGALYEQYF.

This clonotype was found many times. This chain joins TRBV7-2 and TRBJ2-7; maybe TRBD2 (6 bases). Germline V gives CDR1 SGHTA, CDR2 FQGNSA. This CDR3 comprises 13 residues. Trimming removed 4 bases from V and 2 bases from J, with 9 bases in between. CDR3 amino acids: CASSSGGAYEQYF. The CDR3 DNA sequence: TGTGCCAGCAGCTCCGGGGGAGCCTACGAGCAGTACTTC. The whole variable domain, remainder taken from reference TRBV7-2 and TRBJ2-7, is GAGVSQSPSNKVTEKGKDVELRCDPISGHTALYWYRQSLGQGLEFLIYFQGNSAPDKSGLPSDRFSAERTGGSVSTLTIQRTQQEDSAVYLCASSSGGAYEQYFGPGTRLTVT.

This clonotype was found many times. The gene calls are TRBV20-1 and TRBJ1-4; 7 nucleotides agree with TRBD1. There are 15 residues in the CDR3. Trimming cost V 6 bases and J 8 bases; bases outside gene matches: 15. Germline V gene lookup returns CDR1 DFQATT and CDR2 SNEGSKA (reference sequence). As DNA, the CDR3 is TGCAGTGCGCCGGGACAGAGACTTCTAGACGAAAAACTGTTTTTT. This codes for CSAPGQRLLDEKLFF.

This clonotype was counted many times. The J gene is TRBJ2-7, the V gene TRBV20-1; D is perhaps TRBD1 or TRBD2 (8 bases each). Germline values: CDR1 DFQATT, CDR2 SNEGSKA (reference sequence). This CDR3 has 15 residues. V lost 5 bases and J 4 bases, leaving 21 bases between the germline ends. CDR3 region: CSAPTGGTGVYEQYF. DNA of the CDR3: TGCAGTGCTCCAACGGGGGGGACAGGCGTATACGAGCAGTACTTC.

The table lists this clonotype with many counts. The V gene is TRBV7-2, the J gene TRBJ2-1, with 7 bases that match TRBD1. Per the germline V gene, CDR1 is SGHTA and CDR2 is FQGNSA. V was clipped by 0 bases and J by 2 bases; unmatched bases: 4. The CDR3 covers 16 residues. In DNA, the CDR3 is TGTGCCAGCAGCTTAGCCCGACAGGGCCCCTACAATGAGCAGTTCTTC. Amino acids: CASSLARQGPYNEQFF.

This clonotype was detected many times. The chain carries TRBV11-2 and TRBJ2-3; a weak D match, TRBD2 (5 bases). Deletions cut 5 bases from V and 6 bases from J, with 15 bases between. Looked up from germline, CDR1 is SGHAT and CDR2 is FQNNGV. The CDR3 contains 14 residues. CDR3 DNA sequence: TGTGCCAGCAGCCAGCCCCGTTGGAGGGATACGCAGTATTTT. Protein product: CASSQPRWRDTQYF.

There are many counts of this clonotype. The V call is TRBV30, the J call TRBJ1-1; D gene unclear. This CDR3 has 12 amino acids. From germline, CDR1 is GTSNPN and CDR2 SVGIG (reference sequence). Trimming stripped 4 bases from V and 0 bases from J, with 6 bases between. CDR3 protein: CAWNPLNTEAFF. CDR3 in DNA: TGTGCCTGGAACCCTTTGAACACTGAAGCTTTCTTT.

In DNA, the CDR3 is TGTGCCTGGAGTGGGGTCCTTACAGGTAGTAGGGGCTACACCTTC. This translates into CAWSGVLTGSRGYTF. V is TRBV30 and J is TRBJ1-2, with TRBD1 as a possible D gene (5 bases). V gave up 1 base and J gave up 8 bases, with 20 bases separating them. CDR1 is GTSNPN and CDR2 is SVGIG in the germline V gene (reference sequence). The CDR3 runs 15 residues.

V is TRBV7-2 and J is TRBJ2-2; no definite D call. Germline CDR1 reads SGHTA; CDR2 reads FQGNSA. Trimming left V 5 bases short and J 5 bases short, with 9 bases between. This CDR3 has 13 residues. The CDR3 sequence is CASSPRKTGELFF. The CDR3 DNA sequence: TGTGCCAGCAGCCCCAGAAAGACCGGGGAGCTGTTTTTT.

This clonotype turned up a few times. The V and J genes are TRBV18 and TRBJ1-2; D unresolved. The germline V gene has CDR1 KGHSH and CDR2 LQKENI. This CDR3 has 14 amino acids. V was cut by 5 bases and J by 7 bases, with 17 bases left in between. The CDR3 DNA sequence: TGTGCCAGCTCATCGTTCCGGGGAATGGGTGGCTACACCTTC. Residues: CASSSFRGMGGYTF.

This chain uses TRBV7-2 with TRBJ2-2; tentatively, D is TRBD2 (5 bases). The germline CDR1 and CDR2 sequences are SGHTA and FQGNSA. The CDR3 consists of 13 residues. V was shortened by 4 bases and J by 8 bases, with 11 bases between the two germline ends. As DNA, the CDR3 is TGTGCCAGCAGCTCGGAGGCCGCTGGGGAGCTGTTTTTT. Translated: CASSSEAAGELFF.

In its sample, this clonotype was seen many times. The genes are TRBV11-2 and TRBJ2-1; 12 bases line up with TRBD2. V lost 5 bases to trimming and J lost 0 bases; unmatched junction nucleotides: 11. CDR1 and CDR2 (germline): SGHAT, FQNNGV. This CDR3 comprises 19 residues. The CDR3 here is CASSGKGLAGVSSYNEQFF. CDR3 in DNA: TGTGCCAGCAGCGGGAAGGGACTAGCGGGCGTTAGCTCCTACAATGAGCAGTTCTTC.

This clonotype was recorded a few times. The chain carries TRBV7-9 and TRBJ1-1; D not resolved. The CDR3 consists of 14 residues. The germline CDR1 and CDR2 sequences are SEHNR and FQNEAQ (reference sequence). Deletions cut 5 bases from V and 0 bases from J, with 10 bases between. CDR3 DNA sequence: TGTGCCAGCAGCCTCCACAGCATGAACACTGAAGCTTTCTTT. The encoded protein is CASSLHSMNTEAFF.

This clonotype has a handful of counts. The chain employs TRBV2 and TRBJ2-7, with 7 bases lining up with TRBD1. CDR1 SNHLY and CDR2 FYNNEI come from the germline V gene. Losses at the gene ends were 4 bases for V and 2 bases for J; bases not matched to a gene: 8. This CDR3 has 15 residues. The CDR3 here is CASSGAGTVPYEQYF. Written as DNA, the CDR3 is TGTGCCAGCAGTGGGGCAGGGACAGTGCCCTACGAGCAGTACTTC.